Below, one T cell receptor beta chain is given with its context. This sample stems from a study of blood T cell repertoires in COVID-19. Study summary: Acute-phase and convalescent COVID-19 samples originated in the United States, Italy and Spain. The cDNA or gDNA used as material had been derived from T cells, B-cell-depleted T cells, or PBMCs.

Per germline, CDR1 MNHEY and CDR2 SVGAGI. Deletions cut 8 bases from V and 2 bases from J, with 12 bases between. The CDR3 loop spans 13 amino acids. Authors' methods: Reference gene primer amplification yielded estimated nucleated cell counts. Here immunoSEQ multiplex PCR was the method, and the copy in TCRdb shows in-frame clones only, minus some. D and trimming were read from the DNA, whereas the V and J calls and clone size are those reported in that table. The sample carries about 87,000 clones, about four fifths recorded once. The source material was peripheral blood. This clonotype was sampled from a woman in her 70s with acute or convalescent COVID-19. The genes are TRBV6-5 and TRBJ1-2; D ambiguous. The CDR3 spells CASRRAGNYGYTF. CDR3 in DNA: TGTGCCAGCCGGCGGGCAGGAAACTATGGCTACACCTTC.